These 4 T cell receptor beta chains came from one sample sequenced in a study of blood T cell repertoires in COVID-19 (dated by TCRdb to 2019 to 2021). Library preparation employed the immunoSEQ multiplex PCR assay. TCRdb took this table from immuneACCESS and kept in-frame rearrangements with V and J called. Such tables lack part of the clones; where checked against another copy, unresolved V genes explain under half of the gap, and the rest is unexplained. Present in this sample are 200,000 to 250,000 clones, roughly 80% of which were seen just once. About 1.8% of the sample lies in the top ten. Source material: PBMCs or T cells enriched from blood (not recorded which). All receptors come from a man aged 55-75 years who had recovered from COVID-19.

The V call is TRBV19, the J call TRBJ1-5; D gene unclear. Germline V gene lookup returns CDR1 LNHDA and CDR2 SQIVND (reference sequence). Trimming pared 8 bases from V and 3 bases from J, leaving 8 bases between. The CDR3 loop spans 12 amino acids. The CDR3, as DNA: TGTGCCAGTCGGGGTCCCAATCAGCCCCAGCATTTT. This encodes CASRGPNQPQHF.

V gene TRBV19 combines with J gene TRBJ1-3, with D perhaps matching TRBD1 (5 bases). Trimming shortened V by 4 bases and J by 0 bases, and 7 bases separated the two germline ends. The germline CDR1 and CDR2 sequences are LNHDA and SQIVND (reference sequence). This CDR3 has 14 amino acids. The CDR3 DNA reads TGTGCCAGTAGTACAGGGTACTCTGGAAACACCATATATTTT. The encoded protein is CASSTGYSGNTIYF.

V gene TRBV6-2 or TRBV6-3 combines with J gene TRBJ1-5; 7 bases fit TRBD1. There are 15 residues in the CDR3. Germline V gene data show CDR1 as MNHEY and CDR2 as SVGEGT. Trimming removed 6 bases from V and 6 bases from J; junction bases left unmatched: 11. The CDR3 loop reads CASSFVTGSGQPQHF. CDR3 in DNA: TGTGCCAGCAGCTTCGTGACAGGGTCGGGTCAGCCCCAGCATTTT.

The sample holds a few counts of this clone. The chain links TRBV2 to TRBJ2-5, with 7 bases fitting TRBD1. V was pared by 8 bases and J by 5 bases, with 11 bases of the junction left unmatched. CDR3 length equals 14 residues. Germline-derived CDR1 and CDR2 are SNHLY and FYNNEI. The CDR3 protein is CASLPGGIYETQYF. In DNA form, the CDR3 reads TGTGCCAGCCTCCCAGGGGGAATATACGAGACCCAGTACTTC.